This TCR beta chain was observed in a study of shared clonotypes between healthy human individuals. Using immunoSEQ multiplex PCR, the repertoire was profiled, and TCRdb retains in-frame clones only, with some absent. The data hold about 1,800,000 clones, with 85% to 95% observed a single time. Study observations and caveats: The researchers took only blood, and tissue repertoires probably look different.

This clone was picked up one time. Its antigen is not known. CD45RO-negative, CCR7-positively selected cells formed the naive CD8 fraction, excluding terminally differentiated effector memory CD45RA+ cells. Germline values: CDR1 MNHNY, CDR2 SVGAGI (reference sequence). V was trimmed by 7 bases and J by 0 bases, leaving 12 bases between them. The CDR3 covers 14 residues. Material for sequencing was naive CD8+ T cells sorted from blood. The sequence derives from a young man in good health. This sequence joins TRBV6-6 and TRBJ1-1; no definite D call. CDR3: CASIDLGLNTEAFF. The CDR3 nucleotides are TGTGCCAGCATCGACCTTGGCTTGAACACTGAAGCTTTCTTT.